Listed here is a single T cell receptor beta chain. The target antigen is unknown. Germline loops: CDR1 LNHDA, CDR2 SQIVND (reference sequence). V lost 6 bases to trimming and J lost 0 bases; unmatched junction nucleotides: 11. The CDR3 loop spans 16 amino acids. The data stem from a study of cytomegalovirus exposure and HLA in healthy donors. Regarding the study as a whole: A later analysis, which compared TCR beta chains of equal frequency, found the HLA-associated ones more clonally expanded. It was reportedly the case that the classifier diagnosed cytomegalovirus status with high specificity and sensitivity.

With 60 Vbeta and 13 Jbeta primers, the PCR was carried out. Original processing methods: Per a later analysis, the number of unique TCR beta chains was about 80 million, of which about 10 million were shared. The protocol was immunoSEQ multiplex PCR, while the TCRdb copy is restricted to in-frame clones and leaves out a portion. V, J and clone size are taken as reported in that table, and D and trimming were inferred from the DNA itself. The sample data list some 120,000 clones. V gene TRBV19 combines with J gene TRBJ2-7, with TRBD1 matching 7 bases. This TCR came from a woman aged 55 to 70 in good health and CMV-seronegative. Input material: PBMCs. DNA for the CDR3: TGTGCCAGTAGCCCGACAGGGTTTTGGATCTCCTACGAGCAGTACTTC. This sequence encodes CASSPTGFWISYEQYF.